These 20 T cell receptor beta chains were sequenced from one sample in a study of cytomegalovirus exposure and HLA in healthy donors. The PCR made use of 60 Vbeta and 13 Jbeta primers. This table comes from immunoSEQ multiplex PCR, and its TCRdb copy is limited to in-frame clones, with some not included. The table has around 130,000 clones, roughly four fifths seen once. Sequences were obtained from PBMCs. The receptors here all came from a woman between 45 and 60 years old in good health and CMV-seropositive.

The genes are TRBV5-6 and TRBJ1-1, with unresolved D. The CDR3 spans 12 residues. V shed 0 bases and J shed 10 bases, with 10 bases lying between them. The germline CDR1 and CDR2 sequences are SGHDT and YYEEEE. The CDR3 DNA reads TGTGCCAGCAGCTTGGCGGGAGTCCCAGCTTTCTTT. It is translated as CASSLAGVPAFF.

V and J are TRBV2 and TRBJ2-1; tentative D call: TRBD2 (6 bases). In germline, CDR1 is SNHLY, CDR2 FYNNEI. The germline V and J ends were trimmed by 6 bases and 4 bases, with 10 bases remaining between them. This CDR3 comprises 13 residues. CDR3 loop: CASRRDSYNEQFF. The CDR3 DNA follows: TGTGCCAGCAGGCGGGACTCGTACAATGAGCAGTTCTTC.

The chain links TRBV19 to TRBJ1-4; D is undetermined. Germline V gene sequence: CDR1 LNHDA, CDR2 SQIVND (reference sequence). The CDR3 covers 19 residues. V was cut by 9 bases and J by 5 bases, with 31 bases left in between. This chain's CDR3 is CASNGHGGGIRDGNEKLFF. CDR3 nucleotide sequence: TGTGCCAGCAATGGCCACGGAGGCGGGATTCGAGACGGGAATGAAAAACTGTTTTTT.

The V and J genes are TRBV30 and TRBJ1-2; 7 bases map to TRBD1. The CDR3 is 13 amino acids. The germline CDR1 and CDR2 sequences are GTSNPN and SVGIG (reference sequence). With 8 bases clipped from V and 4 bases from J, the junction kept 10 bases outside the gene matches. This CDR3 is CAIQTGPGYGYTF. The CDR3 nucleotides are TGTGCCATACAGACAGGGCCGGGCTATGGCTACACCTTC.

DNA for the CDR3: TGTGCCAGCAGTTTACTCGGGGGGCAGGGGACCCAGTACTTC. Amino acids: CASSLLGGQGTQYF. The chain links TRBV27 to TRBJ2-5, with D perhaps matching TRBD2 (7 bases). Germline V CDR1 and CDR2: MNHEY, SMNVEV (reference sequence). Trimming stripped 2 bases from V and 7 bases from J, with 14 bases between. This CDR3 is 14 amino acids long.

V and J are TRBV12-5 and TRBJ2-3; D is unclear. The V end lost 0 bases, the J end lost 5 bases, and 6 bases lay between the germline ends. This CDR3 is 13 amino acids long. CDR1 is LGHNT, CDR2 FRNRAP, per germline. The CDR3 reads CASGLVRVDTQYF. In nucleotides, the CDR3 is TGTGCTAGTGGTTTGGTACGGGTAGATACGCAGTATTTT.

The rearrangement joins TRBV29-1 to TRBJ2-7, with D perhaps TRBD1 (6 bases). Trimming took 6 bases from V and 5 from J, leaving 17 bases between them. Germline V gives CDR1 SQVTM, CDR2 ANQGSEA. The length of the CDR3 is 13 residues. The CDR3 nucleotides read TGCAGCGTCCCGACAGGTTATGGGCACGAGCAGTACTTC. Translating it yields CSVPTGYGHEQYF.

This chain joins TRBV5-1 and TRBJ2-3, with D possibly being TRBD1 (5 bases). Trimming removed 4 bases from V and 0 bases from J, with 15 bases in between. The CDR3 runs to 16 residues. Germline CDR1 SGHRS, CDR2 YFSETQ. The CDR3 DNA reads TGCGCCAGCAGCCCCGGCCAGGGCACTAGCACAGATACGCAGTATTTT. Residues: CASSPGQGTSTDTQYF.

This clone came up a few times. The chain combines TRBV27 with TRBJ1-2; 11 positions match TRBD1. CDR3 length: 14 residues. V was pared by 6 bases and J by 7 bases, with 7 bases of the junction left unmatched. Germline CDR1 MNHEY, CDR2 SMNVEV (reference sequence). The CDR3 loop is CASSRTGGAGGYTF. CDR3 nucleotide sequence: TGTGCCAGCAGCAGGACAGGGGGCGCAGGTGGCTACACCTTC.

A note on this clone: The junction differs from germline at one of its ends, possibly a read error. The chain has TRBV4-2 and TRBJ1-2, with D unresolved. The CDR3 contains 16 residues. CDR1 and CDR2 from the germline V gene are LGHNA and YNFKEQ. CDR3: CARSQEVGLANYGYTF. The CDR3, as DNA: TGTGCCCGCAGCCAAGAAGTCGGCCTAGCTAACTATGGCTACACCTTC.

The chain uses TRBV5-1 and TRBJ1-1; D is undetermined. Trimming pared 4 bases from V and 0 bases from J, leaving 7 bases between. CDR3 length: 13 residues. Germline loops: CDR1 SGHRS, CDR2 YFSETQ. The DNA of the CDR3 is TGCGCCAGCAGCCCTTACATGAACACTGAAGCTTTCTTT. Amino acid sequence: CASSPYMNTEAFF.

The chain couples TRBV25-1 to TRBJ2-1; D not resolved. CDR3 length equals 13 residues. Trimming took 7 bases from V and 0 from J, leaving 7 bases between them. The germline V gene encodes CDR1 MGHDK and CDR2 SYGVNS. The CDR3 DNA reads TGTGCCAGCAAGCCAAGCTCCTACAATGAGCAGTTCTTC. Protein product: CASKPSSYNEQFF.

This clone was recorded a few times. The rearrangement uses TRBV6-1 and TRBJ2-7; D is perhaps TRBD1 (6 bases). Germline CDR1 is MNHNS and CDR2 is SASEGT. The V end was cut by 4 bases, the J end by 3 bases, with 10 bases between. The CDR3 is 13 amino acids. The CDR3 region is CASSAGVIYEQYF. The CDR3 DNA is TGTGCCAGCAGTGCAGGGGTAATCTACGAGCAGTACTTC.

The rearrangement joins TRBV2 to TRBJ2-1, with 7 positions matching TRBD2. Germline CDR1 reads SNHLY; CDR2 reads FYNNEI. The CDR3 loop spans 15 amino acids. The junction had 5 bases not matched to a gene; V was cut back by 6 bases and J by 0 bases. This CDR3 reads CASRTSSSSYNEQFF. CDR3 bases: TGTGCCAGCAGGACTAGCTCGAGCTCCTACAATGAGCAGTTCTTC.

The rearrangement joins TRBV6-1 to TRBJ2-1; D is possibly TRBD1 (5 bases). CDR1 is MNHNS, CDR2 SASEGT, per germline. The CDR3 is made up of 12 amino acids. Trimming left V 6 bases short and J 12 bases short, with 15 bases between. The CDR3 is CASRNTGQGQFF. CDR3 DNA sequence: TGTGCCAGCAGGAACACAGGTCAGGGGCAGTTCTTC.

This clone was picked up one time. This chain uses TRBV11-2 with TRBJ2-7; D not certain. The CDR3 covers 15 residues. Germline CDR1 is SGHAT and CDR2 is FQNNGV. Between the trimmed V and J ends, which lost 5 bases and 4 bases, there was a span of 18 bases. CDR3 DNA sequence: TGTGCCAGCAGCGCCTCGACTCGTGAGTCGTACGAGCAGTACTTC. This codes for CASSASTRESYEQYF.

Only one count was recorded for this clone. This sequence joins TRBV27 and TRBJ1-5; weak D call: TRBD1 (5 bases). The CDR3 length is 14 residues. Germline V lookup: CDR1 MNHEY, CDR2 SMNVEV (reference sequence). Trimming pared 0 bases from V and 7 bases from J, leaving 10 bases between. The CDR3 is CASSLSGVLQPQHF. CDR3 sequence (DNA): TGTGCCAGCAGTTTATCAGGGGTCCTCCAGCCCCAGCATTTT.

The CDR3 DNA reads TGCAGCGTTGGGACAGGGGTATCCGAGCAGTACTTC. This translates into CSVGTGVSEQYF. The genes are TRBV29-1 and TRBJ2-7, with 9 bases aligning to TRBD1. CDR1 is SQVTM, CDR2 ANQGSEA, per germline. V lost 4 bases, J lost 6 bases, and 4 bases stayed unmatched. The CDR3 is 12 amino acids.

The chain carries TRBV7-2 and TRBJ2-7; D uncertain. Germline V gives CDR1 SGHTA, CDR2 FQGNSA. The CDR3 is 15 amino acids. V was clipped by 5 bases and J by 3 bases, with 17 bases between them. CDR3 loop: CASSPRSGPGYEQYF. The CDR3 DNA is TGTGCCAGCAGCCCCAGGTCCGGTCCCGGCTACGAGCAGTACTTC.

The chain combines TRBV4-3 with TRBJ1-5, with D hard to call. The CDR3 totals 13 residues. V lost 1 base and J lost 8, with 9 bases in between. CDR1 is LGHNA and CDR2 is YSLEER in the germline V gene. Here the CDR3 DNA reads TGCGCCAGCAGCCAAGTGGTGAGGGAGCCCCAGCATTTT. Amino acid sequence: CASSQVVREPQHF.